The text below deals with one T cell receptor (delta chain). TCRdb re-called the RT-PCR reads with CATT. The top ten clones hold 3.8% of a sample with about 13,000 delta-chain clones, roughly 30% of them seen once. The record originates from a study of gamma-delta T cells after stem cell transplantation. Per germline, CDR1 TSWWSYY and CDR2 QGS. The CDR3 covers 17 residues. The V and J ends lost 0 bases and 6 bases respectively, with 20 bases between them. This receptor was identified in a human donor. It is not recorded whose cells these are; they may come from a transplant donor. The source material was gamma-delta T cells. The chain joins TRDV1 to TRDJ1; D might be TRDD3 (6 bases). The CDR3 DNA reads TGTGCTCTTGGGGAACTAGTGGGGGCTGGGGACGGCCATAAACTCATCTTT. Protein: CALGELVGAGDGHKLIF.